Given below is one T cell receptor beta chain in context. The antigen is unknown. A read error may be the cause here, since a much bigger clone is one base away. This specimen belongs to a study of T cells in Graves' hyperthyroidism and ophthalmopathy. Findings and limits, study-wide: Blood also held most thyroid clonotypes expanded beyond 0.001.

Over 18 months, lack of ophthalmopathy progression marked Graves' hyperthyroidism as stable. Uncontrolled infection, other autoimmune disease, pregnancy or lactation led to exclusion. Fresh peripheral blood, roughly 9.6 ml, was the source of the PBMCs. This CDR3 has 14 amino acids. Germline CDR1 and CDR2: SNHLY and FYNNEI. From RNA transcripts, TCR beta CDR3 regions were amplified. TCR CDR3 underwent first-round RT-PCR with the HTBI primer set. MiXCR, applied by TCRdb to the multiplex PCR reads, yields one record per CDR3 protein. The sample carries approximately 710,000 distinct CDR3 sequences, 17% recorded once.

The TCR comes from a man aged 50 or older with Graves' hyperthyroidism. Specimen: blood. This chain links TRBV2 with TRBJ2-1; 12 bases agree with TRBD2. TRBJ2-7 matches the DNA end more closely, so the J call is doubtful. CDR3 residues: CASSGTSGDNEQYF. The CDR3 bases are TGTGCCAGCAGTGGGACTAGCGGGGACAATGAGCAGTACTTC.